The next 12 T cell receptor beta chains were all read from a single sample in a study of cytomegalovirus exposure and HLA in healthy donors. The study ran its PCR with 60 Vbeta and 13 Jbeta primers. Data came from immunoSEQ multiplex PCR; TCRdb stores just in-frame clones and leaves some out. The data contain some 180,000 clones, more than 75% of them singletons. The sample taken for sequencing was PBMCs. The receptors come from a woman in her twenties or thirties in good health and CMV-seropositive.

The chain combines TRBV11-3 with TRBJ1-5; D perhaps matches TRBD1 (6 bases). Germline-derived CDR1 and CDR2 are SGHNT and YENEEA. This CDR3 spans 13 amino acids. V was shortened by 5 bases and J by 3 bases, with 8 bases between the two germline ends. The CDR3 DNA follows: TGTGCCAGCAGCCCAGGGGTCAATCAGCCCCAGCATTTT. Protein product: CASSPGVNQPQHF.

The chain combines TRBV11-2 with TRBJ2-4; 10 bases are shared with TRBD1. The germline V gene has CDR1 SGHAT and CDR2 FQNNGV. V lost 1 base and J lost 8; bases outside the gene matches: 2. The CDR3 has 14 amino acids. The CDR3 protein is CASSLGQGADIQYF. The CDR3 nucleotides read TGTGCCAGCAGCTTAGGACAGGGGGCTGACATTCAGTACTTC.

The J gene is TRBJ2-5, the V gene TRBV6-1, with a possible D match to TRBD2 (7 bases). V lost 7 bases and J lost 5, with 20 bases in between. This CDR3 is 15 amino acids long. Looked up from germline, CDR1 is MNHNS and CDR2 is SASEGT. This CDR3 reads CASISLGGGGETQYF. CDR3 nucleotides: TGTGCCAGCATATCCCTGGGGGGAGGGGGGGAGACCCAGTACTTC.

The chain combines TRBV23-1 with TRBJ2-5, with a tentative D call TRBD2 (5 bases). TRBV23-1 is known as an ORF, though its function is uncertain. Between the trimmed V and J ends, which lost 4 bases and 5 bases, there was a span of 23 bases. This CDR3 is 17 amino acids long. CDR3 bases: TGCGCCAGCAGTCCACCTGAGGGTCGGTGGATTCTGGAGACCCAGTACTTC. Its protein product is CASSPPEGRWILETQYF.

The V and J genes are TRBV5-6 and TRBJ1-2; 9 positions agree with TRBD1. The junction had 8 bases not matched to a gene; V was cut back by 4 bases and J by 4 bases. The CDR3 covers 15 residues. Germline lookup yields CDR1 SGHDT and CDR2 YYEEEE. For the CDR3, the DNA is TGTGCCAGCAGCGCAGGACAGGGGCTAGGCTATGGCTACACCTTC. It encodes CASSAGQGLGYGYTF.

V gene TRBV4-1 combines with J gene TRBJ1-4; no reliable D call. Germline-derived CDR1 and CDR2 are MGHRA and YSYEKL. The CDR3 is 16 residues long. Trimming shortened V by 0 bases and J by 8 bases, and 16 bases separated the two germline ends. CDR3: CASSQELRAPEEKLFF. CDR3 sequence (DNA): TGCGCCAGCAGCCAAGAGCTGAGGGCGCCTGAGGAAAAACTGTTTTTT.

The CDR3: CASSSTGDGQPQHF. In nucleotides, the CDR3 is TGCGCCAGCAGCTCCACAGGGGATGGTCAGCCCCAGCATTTT. The J gene is TRBJ1-5, the V gene TRBV5-1; 7 bases agree with TRBD1. V trimming: 3 bases; J trimming: 6 bases; junction bases outside the gene matches: 6. CDR3 length: 14 amino acids. Germline assignment: CDR1 SGHRS and CDR2 YFSETQ.

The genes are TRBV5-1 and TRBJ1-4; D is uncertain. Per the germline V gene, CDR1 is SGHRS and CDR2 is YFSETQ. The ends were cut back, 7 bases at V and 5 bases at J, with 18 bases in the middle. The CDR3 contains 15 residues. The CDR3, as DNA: TGCGCCAGCGCGCCCGCCGGGTCCCGAAATGAAAAACTGTTTTTT. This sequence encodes CASAPAGSRNEKLFF.

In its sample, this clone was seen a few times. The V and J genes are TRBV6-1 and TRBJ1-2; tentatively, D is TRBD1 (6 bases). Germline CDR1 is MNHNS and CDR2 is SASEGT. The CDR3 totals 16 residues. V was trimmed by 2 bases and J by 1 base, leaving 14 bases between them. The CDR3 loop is CASSESADRINYGYTF. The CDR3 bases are TGTGCCAGCAGTGAAAGTGCTGACAGGATTAACTATGGCTACACCTTC.

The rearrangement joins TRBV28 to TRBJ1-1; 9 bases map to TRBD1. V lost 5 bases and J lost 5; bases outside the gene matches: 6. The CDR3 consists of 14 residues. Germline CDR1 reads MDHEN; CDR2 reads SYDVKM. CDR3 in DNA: TGTGCCAGCAGTCCGACAGGGGGTCGTACTGAAGCTTTCTTT. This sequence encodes CASSPTGGRTEAFF.

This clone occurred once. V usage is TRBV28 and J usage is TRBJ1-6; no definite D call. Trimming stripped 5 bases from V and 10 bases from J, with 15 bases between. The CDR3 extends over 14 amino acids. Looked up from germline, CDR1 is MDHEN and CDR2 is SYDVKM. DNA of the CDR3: TGTGCCAGCAGTGTTTCCTTAAGACAATCACCCCTCCACTTT. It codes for CASSVSLRQSPLHF.

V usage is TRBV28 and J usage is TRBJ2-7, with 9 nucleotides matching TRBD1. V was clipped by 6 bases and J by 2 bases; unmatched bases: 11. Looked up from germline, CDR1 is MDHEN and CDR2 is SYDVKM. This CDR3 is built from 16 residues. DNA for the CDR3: TGTGCCAGCAGCCCCTCCGGGACAGGGAATCCCTACGAGCAGTACTTC. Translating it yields CASSPSGTGNPYEQYF.